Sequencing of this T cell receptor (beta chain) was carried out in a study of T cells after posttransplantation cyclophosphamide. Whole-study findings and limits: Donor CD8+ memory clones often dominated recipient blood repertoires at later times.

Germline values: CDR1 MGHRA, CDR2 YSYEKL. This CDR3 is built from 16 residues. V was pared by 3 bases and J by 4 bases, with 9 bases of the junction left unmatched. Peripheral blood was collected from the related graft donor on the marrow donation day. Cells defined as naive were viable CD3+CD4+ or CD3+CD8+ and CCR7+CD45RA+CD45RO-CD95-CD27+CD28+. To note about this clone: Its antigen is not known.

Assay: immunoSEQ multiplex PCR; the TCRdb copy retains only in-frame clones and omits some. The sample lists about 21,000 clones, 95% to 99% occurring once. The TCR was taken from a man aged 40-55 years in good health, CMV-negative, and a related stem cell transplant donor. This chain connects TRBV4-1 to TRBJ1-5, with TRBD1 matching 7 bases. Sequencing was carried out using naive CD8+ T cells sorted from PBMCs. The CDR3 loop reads CASSQEQGLLNQPQHF. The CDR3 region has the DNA TGCGCCAGCAGCCAGGAACAGGGGCTATTGAATCAGCCCCAGCATTTT.